Below are 23 T cell receptor beta chains sequenced from a single sample in a study of T-cell reconstitution after alpha-beta-depleted transplantation in children. A TCRbeta library incorporating unique molecular identifiers was prepared. MiXCR, applied by TCRdb to the PCR reads, yields one record per CDR3 protein. The sample records some 550,000 distinct CDR3 sequences, 20% to 25% being singletons. The material sequenced was PBMCs, mostly from graft donor cells, taken 360 days after TCRalphabeta/CD19-depleted stem cell transplant. Every receptor here comes from a boy in the first two years of life who had a stem cell transplant for acute myeloid leukemia, so the T cells may come from the graft donor.

This clonotype was detected ten times or more. This rearrangement joins TRBV4-3 to TRBJ2-3, with a tentative D call TRBD1 (5 bases). V lost 0 bases, J lost 1 base, and 11 bases lay in between. Germline values: CDR1 LGHNA, CDR2 YSLEER. The CDR3 length is 16 residues. The CDR3 protein is CASSQDWAGRTDTQYF. In DNA form, the CDR3 reads TGCGCCAGCAGCCAAGACTGGGCAGGGCGCACAGATACGCAGTATTTT.

The chain is built from TRBV28 and TRBJ2-1; a weak D match, TRBD2 (7 bases). The CDR3 loop spans 16 amino acids. The germline V gene has CDR1 MDHEN and CDR2 SYDVKM. Trimming took 1 base from V and 3 from J, leaving 13 bases between them. The CDR3 DNA is TGTGCCAGCAGTTTATTCGTGGGGGGGCTCTACAATGAGCAGTTCTTC. It translates to CASSLFVGGLYNEQFF.

This clonotype turned up a few times. The rearrangement joins TRBV12-3 or TRBV12-4 to TRBJ1-3; the D gene is possibly TRBD1 (5 bases). This CDR3 is 14 amino acids long. V was shortened by 8 bases and J by 0 bases, with 11 bases between the two germline ends. The CDR3, as DNA: TGTGCCAGCCAAGACAGCCTCTCTGGAAACACCATATATTTT. Its translation: CASQDSLSGNTIYF.

This clonotype came up a few times. The CDR3, as DNA: TGTGCCAGCAGCCGGACGGGCTACGAGCAGTACGTC. Its translation is CASSRTGYEQYV. The gene calls are TRBV28 and TRBJ2-7; D is unclear. The CDR3 length is 12 residues. V dropped 6 bases and J dropped 3 bases, with 9 bases sitting between them. The germline CDR1 and CDR2 sequences are MDHEN and SYDVKM.

This clonotype was picked up many times. The J gene is TRBJ2-5, the V gene TRBV7-7; unclear D gene. Trimming removed 2 bases at V and 5 bases at J, with 9 bases between. Germline V gene lookup returns CDR1 SSHAT and CDR2 FNYEAQ (reference sequence). The CDR3 contains 13 residues. CDR3 amino acids: CASSLLRAETQYF. In nucleotides, the CDR3 is TGTGCCAGCAGCTTACTTCGAGCGGAGACCCAGTACTTC.

This chain joins TRBV6-2 or TRBV6-3 and TRBJ2-1; D is possibly TRBD1 (6 bases). Trimming stripped 8 bases from V and 4 bases from J, with 15 bases between. The CDR3 is 14 residues long. The germline gives CDR1 MNHEY, CDR2 SVGEGT. The CDR3: CASVAQQGYNEQFF. The CDR3 coding sequence is TGTGCCAGCGTCGCCCAACAGGGTTACAATGAGCAGTTCTTC.

This clonotype was picked up many times. This chain uses TRBV20-1 with TRBJ2-3; D perhaps matches TRBD1 (5 bases). V shed 0 bases and J shed 4 bases, with 23 bases lying between them. Germline loops: CDR1 DFQATT, CDR2 SNEGSKA (reference sequence). This CDR3 has 18 residues. DNA of the CDR3: TGCAGTGCTAGAGATCCATTCGCCAGGGTACGCGGTCCAGATACGCAGTATTTT. Protein sequence: CSARDPFARVRGPDTQYF.

This clonotype was counted between two and nine times. V gene TRBV12-3 or TRBV12-4 combines with J gene TRBJ2-2; the D gene is possibly TRBD2 (6 bases). The CDR3 length is 14 residues. Trimming took off 7 bases at V and 7 bases at J, with 16 bases between the two ends. In DNA form, the CDR3 reads TGTGCCAGCAAACGAGCCGGGGAGGTCGGGGAGCTGTTTTTT. This codes for CASKRAGEVGELFF.

This clonotype has ten or more counts. The V and J genes are TRBV11-2 and TRBJ2-7, with 8 positions matching TRBD1. The germline V gene has CDR1 SGHAT and CDR2 FQNNGV. The CDR3 contains 18 residues. V shed 5 bases and J 5 bases; nucleotides not matched to a gene: 20. Here the CDR3 DNA reads TGTGCCAGCAGCCACCGGGACAGGCTGCCCCCCCTATCGCACGAGCAGTACGTC. It yields the protein CASSHRDRLPPLSHEQYV.

This clonotype was counted many times. The chain recombines TRBV29-1 with TRBJ2-3, with D possibly TRBD1 on 6 matching bases. The CDR3 contains 17 residues. Between the trimmed V and J ends, which lost 1 base and 1 base, there was a span of 18 bases. CDR1 and CDR2 from the germline V gene are SQVTM and ANQGSEA. The CDR3 region is CSVEGRPGEGGTDTQYF. CDR3 bases: TGCAGCGTTGAAGGCCGCCCAGGGGAAGGGGGCACAGATACGCAGTATTTT.

This clonotype has more than one count but fewer than ten. The chain employs TRBV15 and TRBJ2-1; D is possibly TRBD1 (6 bases). The CDR3 contains 15 residues. CDR1 and CDR2 (germline): LNHNV, YYDKDF (reference sequence). V was clipped by 4 bases and J by 5 bases, with 15 bases between them. The CDR3 bases are TGTGCCACCAGCACCGGGACAAGTCCGGACAATGAGCAGTTCTTC. Amino acids: CATSTGTSPDNEQFF.

This clonotype was found many times. CDR3 sequence (DNA): TGTGCCAGCAGCTTACGGGGGGATACAGTGGAGGAGACCCAGTACTTC. The encoded protein is CASSLRGDTVEETQYF. This rearrangement joins TRBV7-3 to TRBJ2-5; 7 nucleotides align to TRBD2. CDR1 is SGHTA and CDR2 is FQGTGA in the germline V gene. The V and J ends lost 2 bases and 5 bases, in that order; junction bases with no gene match: 11. The CDR3 covers 16 residues.

This clonotype was observed a handful of times. The chain recombines TRBV20-1 with TRBJ2-5; 7 positions match TRBD1. The germline CDR1 and CDR2 sequences are DFQATT and SNEGSKA (reference sequence). The CDR3 covers 16 residues. V lost 6 bases to trimming and J lost 2 bases; unmatched junction nucleotides: 15. CDR3 sequence: CSARPPGQRRQETQYF. The CDR3 nucleotides read TGCAGTGCAAGACCCCCGGGACAGCGGAGGCAAGAGACCCAGTACTTC.

This clonotype was recorded at least ten times. The CDR3 spells CATSDIGGANYNEQFF. The CDR3 DNA reads as TGTGCCACCAGTGACATAGGGGGCGCGAATTACAATGAGCAGTTCTTC. The rearrangement links TRBV24-1 to TRBJ2-1, with 7 nucleotides matching TRBD1. Germline loops: CDR1 KGHDR, CDR2 SFDVKD. CDR3 size: 16 residues. The V gene end was trimmed by 4 bases and the J gene end by 4 bases; junction bases not matched to a gene: 9.

The rearrangement uses TRBV25-1 and TRBJ2-3; D is possibly TRBD1 (5 bases). V dropped 4 bases and J dropped 1 base, with 15 bases sitting between them. CDR1 and CDR2 (germline): MGHDK, SYGVNS. The CDR3 sequence is 16 residues long. CDR3 in DNA: TGTGCCAGCAGTGCCCGCAGGACAACCGGCACAGATACGCAGTATTTT. Protein sequence: CASSARRTTGTDTQYF. The variable domain in full, completed from reference TRBV25-1 and TRBJ2-3, reads EADIYQTPRYLVIGTGKKITLECSQTMGHDKMYWYQQDPGMELHLIHYSYGVNSTEKGDLSSESTVSRIRTEHFPLTLESARPSHTSQYLCASSARRTTGTDTQYFGPGTRLTVL.

The chain is built from TRBV7-9 and TRBJ2-5, with 11 bases aligning to TRBD2. Trimming took 5 bases from V and 5 from J; bases not matched to a gene: 10. Germline V gene sequence: CDR1 SEHNR, CDR2 FQNEAQ (reference sequence). This CDR3 spans 16 amino acids. In DNA form, the CDR3 reads TGTGCCAGCAGCCGTGGGACTAGCGGACTGGGGGAGACCCAGTACTTC. The encoded protein is CASSRGTSGLGETQYF.

With regard to this clonotype: A single base separates this from a much larger clone, so it may be a read error. The chain links TRBV6-5 to TRBJ2-2, with D uncertain. V shed 7 bases and J shed 6 bases, with 6 bases lying between them. This CDR3 is built from 11 residues. Germline V gene lookup returns CDR1 MNHEY and CDR2 SVGAGI. In DNA form, the CDR3 reads TGTGCCAGCACCTTCGCCGGGGAGCTGTTTTTT. Its protein product is CASTFAGELFF.

This clonotype has more than one count but fewer than ten. The rearrangement links TRBV12-3 or TRBV12-4 to TRBJ1-4, with TRBD1 matching 10 bases. The CDR3 covers 14 residues. V lost 4 bases to trimming and J lost 9 bases; unmatched junction nucleotides: 5. CDR3 sequence (DNA): TGTGCCAGCAGTTCCGTGGGACAGGGGCAAAAACTGTTTTTT. This codes for CASSSVGQGQKLFF.

Only one count was recorded for this clonotype. The chain joins TRBV18 to TRBJ2-1; no clear D. Per germline, CDR1 KGHSH and CDR2 LQKENI. The V end was cut by 3 bases, the J end by 0 bases, with 9 bases between. The length of the CDR3 is 15 residues. The DNA for the CDR3 is TGTGCCAGCTCACCGGCCCTCCTCTCCTACAATGAGCAGTTCTTC. As protein: CASSPALLSYNEQFF.

The rearrangement links TRBV20-1 to TRBJ2-1; D unresolved. The CDR3 is 12 amino acids. CDR1 DFQATT and CDR2 SNEGSKA come from the germline V gene (reference sequence). The CDR3 DNA follows: TGCACGGTCATGTTCCCCCCACATGAGCAGTTCTTC. It codes for CTVMFPPHEQFF.

The V call is TRBV6-5, the J call TRBJ1-5; D is undetermined. CDR1 and CDR2 from the germline V gene are MNHEY and SVGAGI. The V end was cut by 1 base, the J end by 3 bases, with 16 bases between. CDR3 size: 17 residues. CDR3 loop: CASSYFPRTPDNQPQHF. In DNA, the CDR3 is TGTGCCAGCAGTTACTTTCCACGGACCCCTGACAATCAGCCCCAGCATTTT.

This clonotype has a handful of counts. The V and J genes are TRBV7-9 and TRBJ1-1; D is unresolved. The germline CDR1 and CDR2 sequences are SEHNR and FQNEAQ (reference sequence). The CDR3 contains 16 residues. The V gene lost 3 bases and the J gene lost 9 bases, with 23 bases spanning the gap. CDR3 region: CASSFVASTAPTKAFF. The CDR3 DNA reads as TGTGCCAGCAGCTTCGTTGCGAGTACCGCCCCAACTAAAGCTTTCTTT.

This clonotype came up a few times. This clone may be a read error of a much larger clone one base away. This rearrangement joins TRBV27 to TRBJ1-1; TRBD1 matches at 7 bases. CDR3 length equals 14 residues. V gave up 6 bases and J gave up 0 bases; unmatched junction bases: 4. Per the germline V gene, CDR1 is MNHEY and CDR2 is SMNVEV (reference sequence). Here the CDR3 DNA reads TGTGCCAGCAGGACCGGGACAGTGAACACTGAAGCTTTCTTT. This codes for CASRTGTVNTEAFF.